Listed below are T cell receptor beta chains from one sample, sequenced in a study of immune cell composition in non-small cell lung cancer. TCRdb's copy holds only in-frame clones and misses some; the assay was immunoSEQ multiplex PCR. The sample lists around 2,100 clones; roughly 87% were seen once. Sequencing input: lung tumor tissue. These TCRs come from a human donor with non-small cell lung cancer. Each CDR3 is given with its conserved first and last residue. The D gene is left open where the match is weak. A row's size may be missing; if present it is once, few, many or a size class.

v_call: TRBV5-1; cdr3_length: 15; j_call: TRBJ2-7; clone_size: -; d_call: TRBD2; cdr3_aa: CASSIGLAATYEQYF; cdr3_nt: TGCGCCAGCAGCATTGGACTAGCGGCGACCTACGAGCAGTACTTC
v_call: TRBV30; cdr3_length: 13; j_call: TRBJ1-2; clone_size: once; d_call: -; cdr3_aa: CAWRWLGRGGYTF; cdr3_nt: TGTGCCTGGAGGTGGTTGGGCCGGGGAGGCTACACCTTC
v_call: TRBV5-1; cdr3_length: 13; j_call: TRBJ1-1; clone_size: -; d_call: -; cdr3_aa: CASSLLGSTEAFF; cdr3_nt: TGCGCCAGCAGCTTGTTGGGGAGCACTGAAGCTTTCTTT
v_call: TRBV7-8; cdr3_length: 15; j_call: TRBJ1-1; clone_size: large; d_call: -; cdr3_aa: CASSALVGVNTEAFF; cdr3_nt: TGTGCCAGCAGCGCCCTTGTCGGGGTGAACACTGAAGCTTTCTTT
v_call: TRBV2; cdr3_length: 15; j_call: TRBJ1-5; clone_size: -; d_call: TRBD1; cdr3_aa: CASSDAGGRNQPQHF; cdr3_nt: TGTGCCAGCAGTGATGCAGGGGGACGCAATCAGCCCCAGCATTTT
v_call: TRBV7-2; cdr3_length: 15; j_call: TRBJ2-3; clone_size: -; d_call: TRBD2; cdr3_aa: CASSKTSARTDTQYF; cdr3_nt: TGTGCCAGCAGCAAAACTAGCGCCCGCACAGATACGCAGTATTTT
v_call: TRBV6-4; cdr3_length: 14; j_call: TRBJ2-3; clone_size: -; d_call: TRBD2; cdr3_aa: CASSAGGSTDTQYF; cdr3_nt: TGTGCCAGCAGTGCGGGAGGTAGCACAGATACGCAGTATTTT
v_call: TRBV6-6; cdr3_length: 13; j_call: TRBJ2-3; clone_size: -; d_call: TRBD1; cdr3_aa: CASSVLQGATQYF; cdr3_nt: TGTGCCAGCAGTGTACTTCAGGGGGCCACGCAGTATTTT
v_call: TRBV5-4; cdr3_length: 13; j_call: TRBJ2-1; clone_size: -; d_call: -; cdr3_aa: CATSRGNYNEQFF; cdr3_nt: TGTGCCACCTCCCGGGGGAACTACAATGAGCAGTTCTTC
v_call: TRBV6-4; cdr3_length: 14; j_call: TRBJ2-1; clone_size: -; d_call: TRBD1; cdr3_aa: CASICEAGGWEQFF; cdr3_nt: TGTGCCAGCATTTGTGAGGCAGGGGGCTGGGAGCAGTTCTTC
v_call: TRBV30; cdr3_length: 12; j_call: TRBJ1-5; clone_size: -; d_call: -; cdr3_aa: CAWNVGDQPQHF; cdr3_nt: TGTGCCTGGAATGTAGGGGATCAGCCCCAGCATTTT
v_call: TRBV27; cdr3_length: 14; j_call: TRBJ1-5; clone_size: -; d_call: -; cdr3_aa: CASSLSSWARPQHF; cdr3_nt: TGTGCCAGCAGTTTATCCAGTTGGGCCCGGCCCCAGCATTTT
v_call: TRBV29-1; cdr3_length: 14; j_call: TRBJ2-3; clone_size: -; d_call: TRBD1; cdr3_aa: CSVGRDSPTGAQYF; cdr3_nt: TGCAGCGTTGGTCGGGACAGCCCTACCGGGGCGCAGTATTTT
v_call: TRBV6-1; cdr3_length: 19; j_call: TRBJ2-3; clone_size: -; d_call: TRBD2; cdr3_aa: CASSVLRRGAIHFTDTQYF; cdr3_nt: TGTGCCAGCAGTGTTCTTAGGCGGGGGGCCATCCACTTCACAGATACGCAGTATTTT
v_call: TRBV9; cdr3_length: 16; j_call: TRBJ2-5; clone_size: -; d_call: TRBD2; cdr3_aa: CASSVGTSGVGETQYF; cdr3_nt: TGTGCCAGCAGCGTAGGGACTAGTGGGGTAGGAGAGACCCAGTACTTC
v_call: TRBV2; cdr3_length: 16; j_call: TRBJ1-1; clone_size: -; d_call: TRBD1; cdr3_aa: CASSHPYRGGQTEAFF; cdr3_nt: TGTGCCAGCAGTCACCCCTACAGGGGAGGACAGACTGAAGCTTTCTTT
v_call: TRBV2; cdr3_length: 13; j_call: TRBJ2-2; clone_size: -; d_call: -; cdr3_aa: CASSVSVIGELFF; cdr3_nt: TGTGCCAGCAGTGTTTCGGTTATCGGGGAGCTGTTTTTT
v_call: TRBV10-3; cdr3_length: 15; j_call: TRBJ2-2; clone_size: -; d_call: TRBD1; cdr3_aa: CAISRDRGNTGELFF; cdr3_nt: TGTGCCATCAGTCGGGACAGGGGTAACACCGGGGAGCTGTTTTTT
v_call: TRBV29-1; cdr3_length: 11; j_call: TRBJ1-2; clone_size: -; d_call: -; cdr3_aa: CSVDEMYGYTF; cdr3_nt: TGCAGCGTTGACGAGATGTATGGCTACACCTTC
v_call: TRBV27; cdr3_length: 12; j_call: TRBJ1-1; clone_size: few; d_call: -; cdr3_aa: CASFRPPTEAFF; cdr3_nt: TGTGCCAGCTTTCGTCCCCCCACTGAAGCTTTCTTT
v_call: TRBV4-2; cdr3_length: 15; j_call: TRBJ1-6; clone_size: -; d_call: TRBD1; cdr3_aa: CASSQGDRVNSPLHF; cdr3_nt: TGTGCCAGCAGCCAGGGGGACAGGGTCAATTCACCCCTCCACTTT
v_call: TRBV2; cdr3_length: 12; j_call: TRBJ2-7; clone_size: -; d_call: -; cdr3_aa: CASHRGSYEQYF; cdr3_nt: TGTGCCAGCCACCGGGGGAGCTACGAGCAGTACTTC
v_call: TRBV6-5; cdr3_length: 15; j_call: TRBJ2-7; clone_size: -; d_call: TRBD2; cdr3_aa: CASSTARTSGRQQYF; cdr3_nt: TGTGCCAGCAGTACAGCCCGGACTAGCGGGAGGCAACAGTACTTC
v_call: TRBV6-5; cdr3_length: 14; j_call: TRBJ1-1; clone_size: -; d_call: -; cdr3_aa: CASTGWGDNTEAFF; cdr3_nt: TGTGCCAGCACCGGGTGGGGGGATAACACTGAAGCTTTCTTT
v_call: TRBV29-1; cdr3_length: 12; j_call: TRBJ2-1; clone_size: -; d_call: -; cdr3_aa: CSAEGRYNEQFF; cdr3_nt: TGCAGCGCTGAGGGCCGCTACAATGAGCAGTTCTTC
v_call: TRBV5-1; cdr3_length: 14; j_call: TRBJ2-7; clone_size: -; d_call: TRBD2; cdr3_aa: CASRLERGAYEQYF; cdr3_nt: TGCGCCAGCCGCCTGGAGCGGGGGGCCTACGAGCAGTACTTC
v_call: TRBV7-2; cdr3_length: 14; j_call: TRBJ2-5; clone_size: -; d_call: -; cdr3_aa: CASSLDAGSETQYF; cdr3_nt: TGTGCCAGCAGCTTAGACGCAGGGTCAGAGACCCAGTACTTC
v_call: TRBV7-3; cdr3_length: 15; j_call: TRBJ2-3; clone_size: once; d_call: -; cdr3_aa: CASSLTGGSTDTQYF; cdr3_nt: TGTGCCAGCAGCTTAACAGGGGGTAGCACAGATACGCAGTATTTT
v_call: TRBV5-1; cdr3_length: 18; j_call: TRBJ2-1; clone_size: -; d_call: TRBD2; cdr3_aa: CASSLGAFGLAGYNEQFF; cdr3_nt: TGCGCCAGCAGCTTGGGGGCCTTCGGACTAGCGGGGTACAATGAGCAGTTCTTC
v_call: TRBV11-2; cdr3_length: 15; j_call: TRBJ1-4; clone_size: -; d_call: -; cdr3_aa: CASSLIRTVNEKLFF; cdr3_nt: TGTGCCAGCAGCTTAATCCGAACTGTTAATGAAAAACTGTTTTTT
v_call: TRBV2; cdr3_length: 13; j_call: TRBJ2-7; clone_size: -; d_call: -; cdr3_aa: CASRQGEAYEQYF; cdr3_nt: TGTGCCAGCAGACAGGGAGAAGCCTACGAGCAGTACTTC
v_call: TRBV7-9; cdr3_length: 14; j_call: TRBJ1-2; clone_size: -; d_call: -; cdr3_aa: CASSHMDRAYGYTF; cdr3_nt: TGTGCCAGCAGCCATATGGACAGAGCCTATGGCTACACCTTC
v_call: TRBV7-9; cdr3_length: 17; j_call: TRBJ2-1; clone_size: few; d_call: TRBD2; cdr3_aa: CASSLGIRLAGADEQFF; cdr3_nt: TGTGCCAGCAGCTTAGGGATCCGGCTAGCGGGAGCTGATGAGCAGTTCTTC
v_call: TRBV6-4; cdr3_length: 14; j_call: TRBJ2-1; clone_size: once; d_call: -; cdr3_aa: CASSDSIEGNEQFF; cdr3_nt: TGTGCCAGCAGTGACTCTATCGAGGGCAATGAGCAGTTCTTC
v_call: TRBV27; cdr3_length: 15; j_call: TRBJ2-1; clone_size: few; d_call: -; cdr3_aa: CASSLMAGSYNEQFF; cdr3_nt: TGTGCCAGCAGTTTAATGGCGGGCTCCTACAATGAGCAGTTCTTC
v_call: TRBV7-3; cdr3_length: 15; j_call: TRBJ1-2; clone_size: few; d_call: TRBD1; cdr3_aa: CASSNPPGTGHGYTF; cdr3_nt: TGTGCCAGCAGCAACCCTCCAGGGACAGGGCATGGCTACACCTTC
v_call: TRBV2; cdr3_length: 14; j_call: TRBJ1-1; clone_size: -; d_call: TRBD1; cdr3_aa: CASSEDRGVTEAFF; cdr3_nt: TGTGCCAGCAGTGAAGACAGGGGAGTCACTGAAGCTTTCTTT
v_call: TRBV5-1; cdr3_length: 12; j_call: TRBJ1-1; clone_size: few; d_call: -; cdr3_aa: CASSTGYTEAFF; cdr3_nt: TGCGCCAGCAGTACAGGGTACACTGAAGCTTTCTTT
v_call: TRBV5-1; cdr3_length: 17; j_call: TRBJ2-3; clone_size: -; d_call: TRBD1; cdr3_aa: CASSHPAETGAGDTQYF; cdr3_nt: TGCGCCAGCAGCCATCCCGCCGAGACAGGGGCGGGGGATACGCAGTATTTT
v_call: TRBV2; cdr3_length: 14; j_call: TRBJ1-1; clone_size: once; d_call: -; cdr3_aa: CASCAGRMNTEAFF; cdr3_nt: TGTGCCAGTTGCGCGGGCCGAATGAACACTGAAGCTTTCTTT
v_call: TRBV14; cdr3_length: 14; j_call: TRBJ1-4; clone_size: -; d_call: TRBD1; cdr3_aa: CASRDQGAGEKLFF; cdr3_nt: TGTGCCAGCAGGGATCAGGGGGCTGGTGAAAAACTGTTTTTT
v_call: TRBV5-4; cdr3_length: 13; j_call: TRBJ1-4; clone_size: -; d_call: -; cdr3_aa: CASSLAINEKLFF; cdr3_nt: TGTGCCAGCAGCTTGGCCATTAATGAAAAACTGTTTTTT
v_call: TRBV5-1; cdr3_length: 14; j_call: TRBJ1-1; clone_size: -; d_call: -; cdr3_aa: CASSLDRANTEAFF; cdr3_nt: TGCGCCAGCAGCTTGGACAGAGCGAACACTGAAGCTTTCTTT
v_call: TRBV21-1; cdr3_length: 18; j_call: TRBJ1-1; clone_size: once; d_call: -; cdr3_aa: CASSKAGVWGAGGTEAFF; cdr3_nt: TGTGCCAGCAGCAAAGCCGGGGTTTGGGGTGCGGGTGGGACTGAAGCTTTCTTT
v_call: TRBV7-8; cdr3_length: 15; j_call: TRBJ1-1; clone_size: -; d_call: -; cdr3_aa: CASSILKGVNTEAFF; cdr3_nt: TGTGCCAGCAGCATCCTGAAGGGGGTGAACACTGAAGCTTTCTTT
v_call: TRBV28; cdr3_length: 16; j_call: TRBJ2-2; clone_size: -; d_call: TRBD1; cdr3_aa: CASRKRTGGNTGELFF; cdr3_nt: TGTGCCAGCAGAAAACGGACAGGGGGGAACACCGGGGAGCTGTTTTTT
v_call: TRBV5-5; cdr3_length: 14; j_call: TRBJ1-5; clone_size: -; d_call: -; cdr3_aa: CASSLLGGNQPQHF; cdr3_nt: TGTGCCAGCAGCCTACTGGGGGGAAATCAGCCCCAGCATTTT
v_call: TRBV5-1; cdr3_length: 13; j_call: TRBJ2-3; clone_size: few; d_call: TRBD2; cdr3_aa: CASSLEGGRAQYF; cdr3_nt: TGCGCCAGCAGCTTGGAAGGCGGGAGGGCGCAGTATTTT
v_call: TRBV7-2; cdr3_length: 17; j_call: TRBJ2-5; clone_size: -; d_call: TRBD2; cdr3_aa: CASSLAPTAGGQETQYF; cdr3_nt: TGTGCCAGCAGCTTGGCCCCAACAGCGGGGGGTCAAGAGACCCAGTACTTC
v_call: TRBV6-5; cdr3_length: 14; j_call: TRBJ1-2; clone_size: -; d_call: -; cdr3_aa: CASSSIQGPRGYTF; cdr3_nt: TGTGCCAGCAGTTCAATACAGGGACCGCGTGGCTACACCTTC
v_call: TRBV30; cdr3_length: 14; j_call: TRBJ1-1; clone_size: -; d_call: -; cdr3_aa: CAWSLSGPNTEAFF; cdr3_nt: TGTGCCTGGAGTCTTTCAGGGCCGAACACTGAAGCTTTCTTT
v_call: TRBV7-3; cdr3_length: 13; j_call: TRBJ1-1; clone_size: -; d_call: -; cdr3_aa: CASSLGRNTEAFF; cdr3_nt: TGTGCCAGCAGCCTGGGGCGGAACACTGAAGCTTTCTTT
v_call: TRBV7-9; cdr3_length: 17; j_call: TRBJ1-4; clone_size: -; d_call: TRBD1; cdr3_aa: CASSRSGQGGTNEKLFF; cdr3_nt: TGTGCCAGCAGCCGATCAGGACAGGGTGGGACTAATGAAAAACTGTTTTTT
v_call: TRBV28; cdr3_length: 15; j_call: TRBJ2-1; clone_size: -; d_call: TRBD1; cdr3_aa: CASSPDRGMGNEQFF; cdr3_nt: TGTGCCAGCAGTCCCGACAGGGGAATGGGAAATGAGCAGTTCTTC